The 26 T cell receptor beta chains given below trace back to one sample, sequenced in a study of T-cell reconstitution after alpha-beta-depleted transplantation in children. Researchers prepared the TCRbeta library using unique molecular identifiers, the study reports. TCRdb used MiXCR to reprocess the PCR reads, holding one entry per CDR3 protein. The repertoire holds a few hundred thousand distinct CDR3 sequences, with 10% to 15% as singletons. This sample comprised PBMCs, mostly from graft donor cells, obtained 360 days after TCRalphabeta/CD19-depleted stem cell transplant. The origin of the receptors is a male patient between 10 and 17 years old who had a stem cell transplant for acute myeloid leukemia, so the T cells may come from the graft donor.

This clonotype was seen a few times. The chain joins TRBV7-8 to TRBJ2-1, with 8 bases that match TRBD2. The CDR3 has 15 residues. J gave up 4 bases and V 5 bases, and 7 bases lay outside the gene matches. Germline CDR1 reads SGHVS; CDR2 reads FQNEAQ. CDR3 amino acids: CASSPGGGPYNEQFF. CDR3 in DNA: TGTGCCAGCAGCCCCGGGGGGGGTCCTTACAATGAGCAGTTCTTC.

The J gene is TRBJ2-1, the V gene TRBV6-2 or TRBV6-3, with 12 nucleotides matching TRBD2. The CDR3 loop spans 15 amino acids. From germline, CDR1 is MNHEY and CDR2 SVGEGT. V shed 2 bases, J shed 8 bases, and the junction held 4 bases outside the gene matches. The CDR3 sequence: CASSYGLAGLDEQFF. In DNA form, the CDR3 reads TGTGCCAGCAGTTACGGACTAGCGGGATTAGATGAGCAGTTCTTC.

This clonotype was counted at least ten times. The chain joins TRBV10-2 to TRBJ2-7; 11 bases are a match to TRBD2. This CDR3 has 16 amino acids. The V and J ends lost 2 bases and 3 bases, in that order; junction bases with no gene match: 6. The germline CDR1 and CDR2 sequences are WSHSY and SAAADI. CDR3 in DNA: TGCGCCAGCAGTGAGAACACACTAGCGGGAGTCTACGAGCAGTACTTC. Translated, it gives CASSENTLAGVYEQYF.

Notes on this clonotype: A read error is possible here, since a much larger clone lies one base away. The rearrangement links TRBV29-1 to TRBJ2-5, with a possible D match to TRBD2 (5 bases). From germline, CDR1 is SQVTM and CDR2 ANQGSEA. The CDR3 consists of 13 residues. The V end lost 7 bases, the J end lost 10 bases, and 22 bases lay between the germline ends. CDR3 DNA sequence: TGCAGCGCCGAAGGCAGCCGCGAAGGGAGCCAGTACTTC. This sequence encodes CSAEGSREGSQYF. The full variable domain, completed using reference TRBV29-1 and TRBJ2-5, is SAVISQKPSRDICQRGTSLTIQCQVDSQVTMMFWYRQQPGQSLTLIATANQGSEATYESGFVIDKFPISRPNLTFSTLTVSNMSPEDSSIYLCSAEGSREGSQYFGPGTRLLVL.

The rearrangement links TRBV30 to TRBJ2-1, with D perhaps given as TRBD1 or TRBD2 (5 bases each). The CDR3 runs 15 residues. Germline loops: CDR1 GTSNPN, CDR2 SVGIG (reference sequence). The V end was cut by 0 bases, the J end by 3 bases, with 12 bases between. The chain's CDR3 is CAWSVGDVNYNEQFF. CDR3 sequence (DNA): TGTGCCTGGAGTGTAGGGGACGTCAACTACAATGAGCAGTTCTTC.

V gene TRBV18 combines with J gene TRBJ2-7, with D possibly being TRBD1 (6 bases). The germline V gene has CDR1 KGHSH and CDR2 LQKENI. Trimming took off 6 bases at V and 2 bases at J, with 17 bases between the two ends. The CDR3 is 15 amino acids. In DNA, the CDR3 is TGTGCCAGCTCTCCTCAACGGAACAGGGCCTACGAGCAGTACTTC. Translating gives CASSPQRNRAYEQYF. The full variable domain, with the rest looked up from reference TRBV18 and TRBJ2-7, is NAGVMQNPRHLVRRRGQEARLRCSPMKGHSHVYWYRQLPEEGLKFMVYLQKENIIDESGMPKERFSAEFPKEGPSILRIQQVVRGDSAAYFCASSPQRNRAYEQYFGPGTRLTVT.

V is TRBV19 and J is TRBJ2-2; the D call may be TRBD1 or TRBD2 (5 bases each). Germline-derived CDR1 and CDR2 are LNHDA and SQIVND (reference sequence). V dropped 2 bases and J dropped 9 bases, with 16 bases sitting between them. The CDR3 is 15 amino acids. CDR3 protein: CASSIPGRLSWELFF. In DNA, the CDR3 is TGTGCCAGTAGTATACCGGGACGGCTTTCGTGGGAGCTGTTTTTT. Based on the CDR3 plus reference TRBV19 and TRBJ2-2, the full variable domain is DGGITQSPKYLFRKEGQNVTLSCEQNLNHDAMYWYRQDPGQGLRLIYYSQIVNDFQKGDIAEGYSVSREKKESFPLTVTSAQKNPTAFYLCASSIPGRLSWELFFGEGSRLTVL.

This clonotype has just a few counts. The V gene is TRBV28, the J gene TRBJ2-5; D is perhaps TRBD1 (6 bases). The CDR3 is made up of 15 amino acids. CDR1 and CDR2 (germline): MDHEN, SYDVKM. V shed 2 bases and J shed 2 bases, with 12 bases lying between them. For the CDR3, the DNA is TGTGCCAGCAGTTTACTACAGGGTTGGCAAGAGACCCAGTACTTC. Amino acids: CASSLLQGWQETQYF. Full variable domain (outside the CDR3, taken from reference TRBV28 and TRBJ2-5): DVKVTQSSRYLVKRTGEKVFLECVQDMDHENMFWYRQDPGLGLRLIYFSYDVKMKEKGDIPEGYSVSREKKERFSLILESASTNQTSMYLCASSLLQGWQETQYFGPGTRLLVL.

This clonotype was counted a few times. V usage is TRBV28 and J usage is TRBJ2-3, with D maybe TRBD2 (5 bases). CDR3 size: 14 residues. V was cut by 8 bases and J by 1 base, with 13 bases left in between. Germline CDR1 is MDHEN and CDR2 is SYDVKM. The CDR3 DNA reads TGTGCCAGCTTTGACTACTCACGCACAGATACGCAGTATTTT. Residues: CASFDYSRTDTQYF.

This clonotype has only a few counts. This chain links TRBV5-1 with TRBJ2-7, with a weak D call TRBD2 (6 bases). This CDR3 has 13 amino acids. Trimming shortened V by 3 bases and J by 2 bases, and 9 bases separated the two germline ends. Germline CDR1 and CDR2: SGHRS and YFSETQ. CDR3 nucleotide sequence: TGCGCCAGCAGCTGGGGCGGGACCTACGAGCAGTACTTC. This gives the protein CASSWGGTYEQYF.

This clonotype has more than one count but fewer than ten. V is TRBV29-1 and J is TRBJ2-4, with 10 bases fitting TRBD2. Trimming took 7 bases from V and 3 from J; bases not matched to a gene: 6. There are 14 residues in the CDR3. The germline gives CDR1 SQVTM, CDR2 ANQGSEA. This chain's CDR3 is CSASGREGKNIQYF. CDR3 DNA: TGCAGCGCGAGCGGGAGGGAAGGCAAAAACATTCAGTACTTC.

This clonotype was seen more than once but under ten times. This chain links TRBV20-1 with TRBJ1-5; weak D call: TRBD1 (5 bases). In germline, CDR1 is DFQATT, CDR2 SNEGSKA (reference sequence). Trimming cost V 3 bases and J 1 base, with 10 bases left between them. This CDR3 region has 14 residues. In nucleotides, the CDR3 is TGCAGTGCTAGTGTCACAGGAAGCAATCAGCCCCAGCATTTT. It specifies CSASVTGSNQPQHF.

The table lists this clonotype with many counts. In nucleotides, the CDR3 is TGCGCCAGCAGCACCGGACTAGCGGGAGGTTACGAGCAGTACTTC. Translation: CASSTGLAGGYEQYF. The rearrangement links TRBV5-1 to TRBJ2-7, with 14 bases identical to TRBD2. This CDR3 comprises 15 residues. Unmatched junction bases numbered 4, after V lost 4 bases and J lost 4 bases. Germline V gives CDR1 SGHRS, CDR2 YFSETQ.

V and J are TRBV7-2 and TRBJ2-5; 7 positions match TRBD2. The trim removed 4 bases at V and 6 bases at J, leaving 11 bases unmatched. The CDR3 has 15 residues. CDR1 is SGHTA, CDR2 FQGNSA, per germline. CDR3 nucleotide sequence: TGTGCCAGCAGCTCCGTTCCGGGGGGAGATAAGACCCAGTACTTC. It translates to CASSSVPGGDKTQYF.

In its sample, this clonotype was seen many times. This chain joins TRBV4-2 and TRBJ2-7; D is uncertain. CDR1 and CDR2 (germline): LGHNA, YNFKEQ. The V end was cut by 4 bases, the J end by 2 bases, with 6 bases between. There are 12 residues in the CDR3. This CDR3 reads CASSRHPYEQYF. CDR3 nucleotide sequence: TGTGCCAGCAGCCGACACCCCTACGAGCAGTACTTC.

This clonotype has only a few counts. The genes are TRBV11-1 and TRBJ2-5; a weak D match, TRBD1 (6 bases). V was cut by 8 bases and J by 2 bases, with 18 bases left in between. This CDR3 has 15 residues. Germline values: CDR1 SGHAT, CDR2 FQDESV (reference sequence). CDR3 sequence reads: CASGPWDIGQETQYF. CDR3 DNA: TGTGCCAGCGGTCCTTGGGACATTGGGCAAGAGACCCAGTACTTC.

This chain connects TRBV5-1 to TRBJ2-2; perhaps TRBD1 as D (7 bases). Germline CDR1 reads SGHRS; CDR2 reads YFSETQ. V shed 6 bases and J shed 7 bases, with 25 bases lying between them. The CDR3 is 17 amino acids. The CDR3 DNA sequence: TGCGCCAGCACAACCATTAAAGGAGGGGGCGATGGCGGGGAGCTGTTTTTT. Translation: CASTTIKGGGDGGELFF. Variable domain in full (rest from reference TRBV5-1 and TRBJ2-2): KAGVTQTPRYLIKTRGQQVTLSCSPISGHRSVSWYQQTPGQGLQFLFEYFSETQRNKGNFPGRFSGRQFSNSRSEMNVSTLELGDSALYLCASTTIKGGGDGGELFFGEGSRLTVL.

This chain uses TRBV20-1 with TRBJ1-4; D gene ambiguous. CDR1 is DFQATT, CDR2 SNEGSKA, per germline (reference sequence). The CDR3 is 12 amino acids. Trimming cost V 5 bases and J 14 bases, with 18 bases left between them. This CDR3 reads CSAEMDRVNLFF. CDR3 DNA sequence: TGCAGTGCTGAAATGGACCGGGTTAATCTGTTTTTT.

This clonotype was observed a handful of times. The chain joins TRBV20-1 to TRBJ2-7; 9 positions match TRBD2. CDR3 length: 15 amino acids. Germline lookup yields CDR1 DFQATT and CDR2 SNEGSKA (reference sequence). V gave up 0 bases and J gave up 6 bases; unmatched junction bases: 9. The CDR3 DNA sequence: TGCAGTGCTAGAGATCGGGTTAGCGGGGGCTCCGAGCAGTACTTC. Residues: CSARDRVSGGSEQYF.

This clonotype showed up just a few times. This chain connects TRBV20-1 to TRBJ2-3, with no clear D. V was clipped by 4 bases and J by 1 base, with 9 bases between them. Germline V gene lookup returns CDR1 DFQATT and CDR2 SNEGSKA (reference sequence). This CDR3 is 13 amino acids long. The CDR3 sequence is CSATESRTDTQYF. The CDR3 DNA is TGCAGTGCTACGGAGAGTCGCACAGATACGCAGTATTTT.

V and J are TRBV11-1 and TRBJ2-7; 7 nucleotides match TRBD1. Trimming removed 5 bases from V and 0 bases from J; junction bases left unmatched: 7. Germline V gene data show CDR1 as SGHAT and CDR2 as FQDESV (reference sequence). The CDR3 totals 15 residues. The CDR3 DNA sequence: TGTGCCAGCAGCGCTCTGGGACAGCCCTCCTACGAGCAGTACTTC. Translated: CASSALGQPSYEQYF.

The V and J genes are TRBV19 and TRBJ2-1; 8 positions agree with TRBD2. Germline CDR1 is LNHDA and CDR2 is SQIVND (reference sequence). The J segment lost 8 bases and the V segment lost 5 bases, leaving 11 bases of the junction unmatched. CDR3 size: 15 residues. The CDR3 protein is CASSLSSGSGDEQFF. In nucleotides, the CDR3 is TGTGCCAGTAGTTTATCTAGCGGGTCTGGGGATGAGCAGTTCTTC.

The rearrangement links TRBV25-1 to TRBJ2-3; D ambiguous. Trimming removed 8 bases at V and 2 bases at J, with 5 bases between. The CDR3 is 11 residues long. Germline CDR1 MGHDK, CDR2 SYGVNS. The CDR3 region has the DNA TGTGCCAGCGCAATCACAGATACGCAGTATTTT. Its protein product is CASAITDTQYF.

The chain combines TRBV20-1 with TRBJ2-1; D perhaps matches TRBD1 (6 bases). The germline V and J ends were trimmed by 5 bases and 4 bases, with 9 bases remaining between them. Germline values: CDR1 DFQATT, CDR2 SNEGSKA (reference sequence). This CDR3 comprises 12 residues. The CDR3 sequence is CSARQEYNEQFF. CDR3 in DNA: TGCAGTGCTCGACAGGAATACAATGAGCAGTTCTTC.

This clonotype was seen many times. V gene TRBV7-3 combines with J gene TRBJ2-2; D gene ambiguous. V was pared by 2 bases and J by 6 bases, with 7 bases between. Germline V lookup: CDR1 SGHTA, CDR2 FQGTGA. The CDR3 covers 13 residues. The CDR3 loop is CASSLQNAGELFF. CDR3 bases: TGTGCCAGCAGCTTACAAAACGCCGGGGAGCTGTTTTTT. Complete variable domain (other parts from reference TRBV7-3 and TRBJ2-2): GAGVSQTPSNKVTEKGKYVELRCDPISGHTALYWYRQSLGQGPEFLIYFQGTGAADDSGLPNDRFFAVRPEGSVSTLKIQRTERGDSAVYLCASSLQNAGELFFGEGSRLTVL.

This chain joins TRBV29-1 and TRBJ2-1, with 10 nucleotides matching TRBD1. The CDR3 is made up of 16 amino acids. Germline trimming cut 6 bases from V and 0 bases from J; bases unmatched to any gene: 8. Per the germline V gene, CDR1 is SQVTM and CDR2 is ANQGSEA. Here the CDR3 reads CSVTGGFFSSYNEQFF. The CDR3 bases are TGCAGCGTGACAGGGGGCTTCTTTAGCTCCTACAATGAGCAGTTCTTC.